These 5 T cell receptor beta chains share one sample of origin, sequenced in a study of CD8 T cells in Susac syndrome. RNA totalling 0.5 to 1 ug underwent reverse transcription with random hexamers. TCRdb re-derived calls from the immunoSEQ multiplex PCR reads in MiXCR, one entry per CDR3 protein. In the table there are 110,000 or so distinct CDR3 sequences, 94% of which are singletons. The sample taken for sequencing was CD4+ T cells from PBMCs. These receptors all come from a human donor in good health.

This clonotype was seen only once. The J gene is TRBJ2-1, the V gene TRBV7-9, with D maybe TRBD2 (5 bases). V shed 5 bases and J shed 8 bases, with 10 bases lying between them. The CDR3 sequence is 12 residues long. Germline V gene sequence: CDR1 SEHNR, CDR2 FQNEAQ (reference sequence). The CDR3 sequence is CASSTGMDEQFF. The CDR3 DNA sequence: TGTGCCAGCAGCACCGGGATGGATGAGCAGTTCTTC.

This clonotype was seen a few times. The rearrangement joins TRBV2 to TRBJ2-7, with D possibly matching TRBD1 (5 bases). The CDR3 consists of 12 residues. Per germline, CDR1 SNHLY and CDR2 FYNNEI. V lost 7 bases and J 3 bases, leaving 10 bases between the germline ends. CDR3: CASTGQGYEQYF. As DNA, the CDR3 is TGTGCCAGCACCGGGCAGGGCTACGAGCAGTACTTC. The full variable domain, with the rest looked up from reference TRBV2 and TRBJ2-7, is EPEVTQTPSHQVTQMGQEVILRCVPISNHLYFYWYRQILGQKVEFLVSFYNNEISEKSEIFDDQFSVERPDGSNFTLKIRSTKLEDSAMYFCASTGQGYEQYFGPGTRLTVT.

The chain joins TRBV6-6 to TRBJ1-5, with D uncertain. CDR1 is MNHNY, CDR2 SVGAGI, per germline (reference sequence). With 6 bases removed from V and 5 bases from J, the gap between germline ends came to 11 bases. The CDR3 extends over 13 amino acids. As DNA, the CDR3 is TGTGCCAGCAGACGGACGTACGATCAGCCCCAGCATTTT. This sequence encodes CASRRTYDQPQHF.

The rearrangement links TRBV7-8 to TRBJ2-7, with 9 bases lining up with TRBD1. Per the germline V gene, CDR1 is SGHVS and CDR2 is FQNEAQ. V lost 1 base to trimming and J lost 3 bases; unmatched junction nucleotides: 7. The CDR3 totals 16 residues. This CDR3 is CASSLDGGGQGYEQYF. Here the CDR3 DNA reads TGTGCCAGCAGCTTAGATGGAGGGGGACAGGGCTACGAGCAGTACTTC.

This clonotype was seen more than once but under ten times. CDR3 nucleotides: TGTGCCAGCAGTGAGGGACCCCGGCTTCAGTACTTC. It yields the protein CASSEGPRLQYF. This chain joins TRBV6-1 and TRBJ2-4; D might be TRBD1 or TRBD2, each matching 5 bases. The germline V gene encodes CDR1 MNHNS and CDR2 SASEGT. CDR3 length: 12 residues. Between the trimmed V and J ends, which lost 3 bases and 11 bases, there was a span of 11 bases.